These 15 T cell receptor beta chains were sequenced from one sample in a study of cytomegalovirus exposure and HLA in healthy donors. TCRdb keeps only in-frame clones here, not all; method: immunoSEQ multiplex PCR. Of roughly 120,000 clones in the sample, about 92% were seen once. Sequences were obtained from PBMCs. All receptors come from a woman aged 18-29 years in good health and CMV-seronegative.

V gene TRBV5-6 combines with J gene TRBJ2-5, with D unresolved. The length of the CDR3 is 14 residues. Germline loops: CDR1 SGHDT, CDR2 YYEEEE. Deletions cut 4 bases from V and 5 bases from J, with 15 bases between. The CDR3 reads CASSPSLSLETQYF. The CDR3 bases are TGTGCCAGCAGCCCGTCCTTGAGCTTGGAGACCCAGTACTTC.

The chain combines TRBV5-1 with TRBJ2-1, with 7 positions matching TRBD1. The CDR3 extends over 14 amino acids. V lost 2 bases, J lost 7 bases, and 6 bases stayed unmatched. Germline-derived CDR1 and CDR2 are SGHRS and YFSETQ. The CDR3, as DNA: TGCGCCAGCAGCTTACAGGGGCCCAGGAATGAGCAGTTCTTC. Protein: CASSLQGPRNEQFF.

The chain uses TRBV5-1 and TRBJ2-2; 7 positions match TRBD2. Germline loops: CDR1 SGHRS, CDR2 YFSETQ. J lost 6 bases, V lost 0 bases, and 8 bases had no gene match. The length of the CDR3 is 16 residues. The CDR3 DNA reads TGCGCCAGCAGCTTGGCGTGGCAGGGAGGGGCCGGGGAGCTGTTTTTT. Its protein product is CASSLAWQGGAGELFF.

The chain is built from TRBV7-2 and TRBJ2-2; D is possibly TRBD1 (5 bases). The CDR3 length is 16 residues. Trimming left V 5 bases short and J 4 bases short, with 17 bases between. The germline gives CDR1 SGHTA, CDR2 FQGNSA. The CDR3 sequence is CASSPQATFGTGELFF. CDR3 nucleotides: TGTGCCAGCAGCCCACAGGCTACGTTCGGCACCGGGGAGCTGTTTTTT.

J is TRBJ1-2 and V is TRBV6-1; TRBD1 matches at 12 bases. V gave up 3 bases and J gave up 7 bases; unmatched junction bases: 3. This CDR3 contains 14 residues. Germline CDR1 MNHNS, CDR2 SASEGT. The chain's CDR3 is CASSEGQGAGGYTF. The CDR3 DNA reads as TGTGCCAGCAGTGAGGGACAGGGGGCAGGTGGCTACACCTTC.

The V call is TRBV5-1, the J call TRBJ2-5; D might be TRBD2 (5 bases). V lost 0 bases to trimming and J lost 3 bases, with 6 bases between them. Germline V CDR1 and CDR2: SGHRS, YFSETQ. This CDR3 spans 13 amino acids. The CDR3 loop reads CASSLEEEETQYF. CDR3 nucleotides: TGCGCCAGCAGCTTGGAGGAGGAAGAGACCCAGTACTTC.

This clone was seen a handful of times. The chain carries TRBV19 and TRBJ2-2, with D uncertain. This CDR3 is built from 15 residues. CDR1 is LNHDA and CDR2 is SQIVND in the germline V gene (reference sequence). V lost 1 base and J lost 1, with 7 bases in between. The CDR3 bases are TGTGCCAGTAGTATAGGGGCAGGGAACACCGGGGAGCTGTTTTTT. This translates into CASSIGAGNTGELFF.

The chain recombines TRBV27 with TRBJ2-1, with 9 bases fitting TRBD1. The CDR3 sequence is 13 residues long. The germline V gene has CDR1 MNHEY and CDR2 SMNVEV (reference sequence). J gave up 12 bases and V 2 bases, and 5 bases lay outside the gene matches. CDR3 loop: CASSLGQGTWQFF. The CDR3 DNA is TGTGCCAGCAGTTTAGGACAGGGGACCTGGCAGTTCTTC.

This chain joins TRBV5-4 and TRBJ2-7; 7 nucleotides align to TRBD1. The CDR3 is 13 amino acids. With V trimmed by 2 bases and J by 2 bases, 1 base remained unmatched. Germline CDR1 SGHNT, CDR2 YYREEE (reference sequence). The chain's CDR3 is CASSFQGAYEQYF. The CDR3 region has the DNA TGTGCCAGCAGCTTTCAGGGGGCCTACGAGCAGTACTTC.

The chain uses TRBV6-1 and TRBJ1-5; the match to TRBD1 covers 9 bases. With 1 base clipped from V and 7 bases from J, the junction kept 8 bases outside the gene matches. This CDR3 contains 16 residues. Germline assignment: CDR1 MNHNS and CDR2 SASEGT. Here the CDR3 DNA reads TGTGCCAGCAGTGAAGGCCCCGGACAGGGGTACCAGCCCCAGCATTTT. Translation gives CASSEGPGQGYQPQHF.

The rearrangement uses TRBV19 and TRBJ1-1; maybe TRBD1 (5 bases). V was shortened by 2 bases and J by 4 bases, with 14 bases between the two germline ends. The germline V gene encodes CDR1 LNHDA and CDR2 SQIVND (reference sequence). The CDR3 has 15 residues. This CDR3 reads CASSIQGGWGTEAFF. DNA for the CDR3: TGTGCCAGTAGTATACAGGGAGGTTGGGGCACTGAAGCTTTCTTT.

The chain joins TRBV5-1 to TRBJ2-7, with D possibly being TRBD1 (5 bases). V was cut by 4 bases and J by 0 bases, with 11 bases left in between. Germline V gene lookup returns CDR1 SGHRS and CDR2 YFSETQ. The length of the CDR3 is 14 residues. This CDR3 reads CASSRQPSSYEQYF. In DNA, the CDR3 is TGCGCCAGCAGCCGACAGCCAAGCTCCTACGAGCAGTACTTC.

This chain links TRBV27 with TRBJ2-2; the match to TRBD1 covers 9 bases. V was clipped by 6 bases and J by 7 bases; unmatched bases: 12. This CDR3 contains 16 residues. The germline V gene encodes CDR1 MNHEY and CDR2 SMNVEV (reference sequence). The CDR3 is CASRTGGQGMIGELFF. DNA of the CDR3: TGTGCCAGCAGGACCGGGGGACAGGGCATGATCGGGGAGCTGTTTTTT.

This chain links TRBV5-1 with TRBJ2-1; D might be TRBD1 (6 bases). The CDR3 contains 16 residues. Germline lookup yields CDR1 SGHRS and CDR2 YFSETQ. V gave up 0 bases and J gave up 8 bases, with 18 bases separating them. CDR3 protein: CASSLVGPRSGDEQFF. CDR3 nucleotide sequence: TGCGCCAGCAGCTTGGTGGGGCCCCGCTCAGGGGATGAGCAGTTCTTC.

The chain employs TRBV19 and TRBJ2-5, with a tentative D call TRBD2 (7 bases). Germline CDR1 is LNHDA and CDR2 is SQIVND (reference sequence). There are 14 residues in the CDR3. With 7 bases removed from V and 5 bases from J, the gap between germline ends came to 17 bases. As DNA, the CDR3 is TGTGCCAGTAAGAGTCCGGCGGGGGCGGAGACCCAGTACTTC. The encoded protein is CASKSPAGAETQYF.